These 14 T cell receptor beta chains originate from one sample sequenced in a study of beta chain features in type 1 diabetes (dated by TCRdb to about 2018). Paper-wide results and their limitations: In all four CD4+ subsets, TCRB CDR3 length was moderately but significantly shorter in type 1 diabetes patients.

These receptors have no identified antigens. Receptors were amplified or captured by the immunoSEQ multiplex PCR assay. All of the isolated RNA was reverse transcribed with the High Capacity cDNA Reverse Transcription Kit, so expressed TCRB transcripts were sequenced. TCRdb took this table from immuneACCESS and kept in-frame rearrangements with V and J called. Such tables lack part of the clones; where checked against another copy, unresolved V genes explain under half of the gap, and the rest is unexplained. This sample gives under 200,000 clones in total; 6.5% to 10% of them show up just once. The leading ten clones occupy around 0.5% of the sample. Sequenced material: central memory CD4+ T cells from blood. The receptors derive from a woman aged 18-29 years with type 1 diabetes.

In its sample, this clone was seen a few times. The gene calls are TRBV30 and TRBJ2-1; possibly TRBD2 for D (5 bases). CDR3 length: 13 amino acids. CDR1 is GTSNPN and CDR2 is SVGIG in the germline V gene (reference sequence). V lost 3 bases to trimming and J lost 3 bases, with 9 bases between them. The CDR3 reads CAWRIAGYNEQFF. Written as DNA, the CDR3 is TGTGCCTGGAGGATTGCGGGCTACAATGAGCAGTTCTTC.

This clone was detected only a few times. The chain uses TRBV14 and TRBJ2-1, with D possibly TRBD1 on 6 matching bases. The V gene lost 1 base and the J gene lost 11 bases, with 12 bases spanning the gap. The CDR3 totals 13 residues. Per the germline V gene, CDR1 is SGHDN and CDR2 is FVKESK. This chain's CDR3 is CASSQGRDTQQFF. The CDR3 coding sequence is TGTGCCAGCAGCCAAGGAAGGGACACTCAGCAGTTCTTC.

The rearrangement joins TRBV7-8 to TRBJ2-5; 7 bases are a match to TRBD2. The trim removed 4 bases at V and 5 bases at J, leaving 13 bases unmatched. CDR1 is SGHVS and CDR2 is FQNEAQ in the germline V gene. The CDR3 is 16 amino acids. Here the CDR3 DNA reads TGTGCCAGCAGCTCCATACCCCGGACTAGTGGGGAGACCCAGTACTTC. It specifies CASSSIPRTSGETQYF. The full variable domain, in which reference TRBV7-8 and TRBJ2-5 provide the parts outside the CDR3, is GAGVSQSPRYKVAKRGQDVALRCDPISGHVSLFWYQQALGQGPEFLTYFQNEAQLDKSGLPSDRFFAERPEGSVSTLKIQRTQQEDSAVYLCASSSIPRTSGETQYFGPGTRLLVL.

This clone was observed a few times. V usage is TRBV7-9 and J usage is TRBJ1-2; D gene unclear. Germline V CDR1 and CDR2: SEHNR, FQNEAQ (reference sequence). V shed 8 bases and J shed 4 bases, with 8 bases lying between them. CDR3 length equals 11 residues. The CDR3 loop is CASRPFYGYTF. CDR3 in DNA: TGTGCCAGCCGTCCCTTCTATGGCTACACCTTC.

This clone came up a few times. The gene calls are TRBV6-6 and TRBJ2-3; D is uncertain. CDR1 and CDR2 from the germline V gene are MNHNY and SVGAGI (reference sequence). This CDR3 has 12 residues. Between the trimmed V and J ends, which lost 8 bases and 2 bases, there was a span of 8 bases. The CDR3 region has the DNA TGTGCCAGCTCGGTCCTCACAGATACGCAGTATTTT. Residues: CASSVLTDTQYF.

This clone was observed a few times. J is TRBJ2-5 and V is TRBV28, with TRBD2 identical over 12 bases. The CDR3 has 15 amino acids. Per the germline V gene, CDR1 is MDHEN and CDR2 is SYDVKM. V gave up 4 bases and J gave up 4 bases; unmatched junction bases: 4. CDR3 loop: CASSSLAGGGETQYF. The CDR3 region has the DNA TGTGCCAGCAGTTCCCTAGCGGGAGGGGGAGAGACCCAGTACTTC.

The chain joins TRBV2 to TRBJ2-2; 8 bases are shared with TRBD1. CDR3 length equals 16 residues. With V trimmed by 4 bases and J by 2 bases, 6 bases remained unmatched. CDR1 and CDR2 from the germline V gene are SNHLY and FYNNEI. CDR3: CASSGQGLRNTGELFF. The CDR3 nucleotides are TGTGCCAGCAGTGGACAGGGGCTTCGAAACACCGGGGAGCTGTTTTTT.

This clone appeared a few times. The chain carries TRBV4-3 and TRBJ1-6, with D perhaps TRBD1 (5 bases). There are 13 residues in the CDR3. Germline CDR1 is LGHNA and CDR2 is YSLEER. Trimming took 6 bases from V and 7 from J, leaving 10 bases between them. In nucleotides, the CDR3 is TGCGCCAGCAGTCATGGGGGGAATTCACCCCTCCACTTT. This gives the protein CASSHGGNSPLHF.

The gene calls are TRBV4-3 and TRBJ1-2; 10 positions agree with TRBD1. J lost 4 bases, V lost 0 bases, and 2 bases had no gene match. The CDR3 runs 15 residues. CDR1 is LGHNA and CDR2 is YSLEER in the germline V gene. The CDR3 sequence: CASSQEGTGVYGYTF. CDR3 coding DNA: TGCGCCAGCAGCCAAGAAGGGACAGGGGTCTATGGCTACACCTTC.

This clone was recorded many times. This chain joins TRBV28 and TRBJ2-5; D ambiguous. V dropped 2 bases and J dropped 7 bases, with 11 bases sitting between them. The CDR3 length is 13 residues. Looked up from germline, CDR1 is MDHEN and CDR2 is SYDVKM. The CDR3: CASSLPTPRTQYF. The CDR3 nucleotides read TGTGCCAGCAGTTTACCAACCCCCAGGACCCAGTACTTC.

This clone was recorded a few times. The chain joins TRBV15 to TRBJ2-3; 12 bases match TRBD2. V shed 5 bases, J shed 1 base, and the junction held 10 bases outside the gene matches. This CDR3 contains 18 residues. Germline V gene data show CDR1 as LNHNV and CDR2 as YYDKDF (reference sequence). The CDR3 coding sequence is TGTGCCACCAGCTTGTCCCCTAGCGGGAGGGGTGGCACAGATACGCAGTATTTT. It specifies CATSLSPSGRGGTDTQYF.

J is TRBJ2-1 and V is TRBV28; 9 nucleotides align to TRBD2. J lost 4 bases, V lost 10 bases, and 8 bases had no gene match. This CDR3 has 14 amino acids. Looked up from germline, CDR1 is MDHEN and CDR2 is SYDVKM. This chain's CDR3 is CATLPGLAYNEQFF. CDR3 coding DNA: TGTGCCACTTTACCGGGACTAGCTTACAATGAGCAGTTCTTC.

There are many counts of this clone. This chain links TRBV7-2 with TRBJ2-6; 11 bases map to TRBD2. Germline V gene lookup returns CDR1 SGHTA and CDR2 FQGNSA. The CDR3 contains 18 residues. The trim removed 0 bases at V and 1 base at J, leaving 2 bases unmatched. The CDR3: CASSLAPSGRSGANVLTF. CDR3 sequence (DNA): TGTGCCAGCAGCTTAGCACCTAGCGGGAGGTCTGGGGCCAACGTCCTGACTTTC.

V gene TRBV30 combines with J gene TRBJ1-5; D is possibly TRBD1 (5 bases). The CDR3 spans 14 residues. V shed 0 bases and J shed 6 bases, with 12 bases lying between them. Germline V gene lookup returns CDR1 GTSNPN and CDR2 SVGIG (reference sequence). This CDR3 is CAWSVGAGVQPQHF. CDR3 in DNA: TGTGCCTGGAGTGTAGGGGCAGGCGTTCAGCCCCAGCATTTT.